The rows below give T cell receptor beta chains drawn from one sample of a study of human T cells and chemical hapten exposure. TCRdb called the 5' RACE reads again in MiXCR, with one record for every CDR3 protein. The table lists under 150,000 distinct CDR3 sequences, 15% to 20% of them singletons, with around 2.8% in the top ten. Receptors originate from a human donor in good health. Each CDR3 is given with its conserved first and last residue. A D gene is named only where the DNA matches it firmly. Some rows have no size entry. The others give once, few or many, or a class for an expanded clone.

NA	NA	TRBV5-6	TRBJ1-1	CASSIDRQRYVNTEAFF	TGTGCCAGCAGCATAGACAGGCAGAGATATGTGAACACTGAAGCTTTCTTT
NA	TRBD2	TRBV5-1	TRBJ2-5	CASSSTTAGGPSETQYF	TGCGCCAGCAGCTCGACAACGGCGGGAGGGCCCTCAGAGACCCAGTACTTC
NA	NA	TRBV20-1	TRBJ2-7	CSAREGEQYF	TGCAGTGCTAGGGAGGGCGAGCAGTACTTC
NA	NA	TRBV29-1	TRBJ1-1	CSAQWEPNTEAFF	TGCAGCGCCCAATGGGAGCCGAACACTGAAGCTTTCTTT
few	TRBD2	TRBV19	TRBJ2-5	CASSIALAGEGRETQYF	TGTGCCAGTAGTATCGCACTAGCGGGAGAGGGCCGAGAGACCCAGTACTTC
few	NA	TRBV28	TRBJ1-5	CASSLSATGPGQPQHF	TGTGCCAGCAGTTTATCCGCCACAGGCCCAGGGCAGCCCCAGCATTTT
NA	NA	TRBV6-5	TRBJ1-1	CASSYSEVRAEAFF	TGTGCCAGCAGTTACTCGGAGGTCAGAGCAGAAGCTTTCTTT
NA	NA	TRBV7-9	TRBJ2-7	CASSLHGGRQRTPPYEQYF	TGTGCCAGCAGCCTTCACGGGGGGCGGCAGCGTACGCCCCCCTACGAGCAGTACTTC
NA	TRBD1	TRBV5-1	TRBJ1-1	CASSLQGASATEAFF	TGCGCCAGCAGCTTGCAGGGGGCATCTGCCACTGAAGCTTTCTTT
NA	TRBD2	TRBV6-1	TRBJ2-3	CASSYRLAGIGTDTQYF	TGTGCCAGCAGCTATCGACTAGCGGGAATAGGTACAGATACGCAGTATTTT
NA	TRBD1	TRBV28	TRBJ2-6	CASSIRTGWGSGANVLTF	TGTGCCAGCAGTATCAGGACAGGGTGGGGCTCTGGGGCCAACGTCCTGACTTTC
NA	NA	TRBV28	TRBJ1-2	CASSRWASGYTF	TGTGCCAGCAGCCGGTGGGCATCTGGCTACACCTTC
few	NA	TRBV27	TRBJ2-7	CASSYRLGALYEQYF	TGTGCCAGCAGTTACCGACTAGGGGCCCTCTACGAGCAGTACTTC
NA	NA	TRBV6-5	TRBJ1-2	CASSYYGRDYGYTF	TGTGCCAGCAGTTACTACGGCAGGGACTATGGCTACACCTTC
NA	TRBD2	TRBV7-8	TRBJ2-3	CASSRSGSRTDTQYF	TGTGCCAGCAGCCGTAGCGGGAGCCGCACAGATACGCAGTATTTT
NA	TRBD1	TRBV24-1	TRBJ1-2	CATSGTGASLYGYTF	TGTGCCACCAGTGGAACAGGGGCAAGTCTCTATGGCTACACCTTC
NA	NA	TRBV18	TRBJ2-7	CASSPPPASRADEQYF	TGTGCCAGCTCACCACCGCCAGCCTCGAGGGCGGACGAGCAGTACTTC
NA	NA	TRBV6-1	TRBJ2-1	CASSEAFGGVEQFF	TGTGCCAGCAGTGAAGCTTTTGGAGGGGTTGAGCAGTTCTTC
few	TRBD1	TRBV5-1	TRBJ1-1	CASQGARGPNTEAFF	TGCGCCAGTCAGGGGGCGCGGGGACCGAACACTGAAGCTTTCTTT
many	NA	TRBV6-6	TRBJ2-3	CASSYDYGGTDTQYF	TGTGCCAGCAGTTACGACTACGGGGGCACAGATACGCAGTATTTT
few	TRBD1	TRBV29-1	TRBJ1-2	CSVVTGGDYGYTF	TGCAGCGTTGTGACAGGGGGCGACTATGGCTACACCTTC
NA	NA	TRBV6-1	TRBJ2-7	CASSESRGGPYEQYF	TGTGCCAGCAGTGAGTCGAGAGGAGGCCCCTACGAGCAGTACTTC
few	TRBD1	TRBV2	TRBJ1-1	CASSKDRGPEAFF	TGTGCCAGCAGTAAGGACAGGGGGCCTGAAGCTTTCTTT
NA	TRBD2	TRBV20-1	TRBJ2-5	CSASPKTSGETQYF	TGCAGTGCTAGTCCCAAGACTAGCGGAGAGACCCAGTACTTC
few	NA	TRBV20-1	TRBJ2-7	CSAFYSSYEQYF	TGCAGTGCTTTTTATAGCTCCTACGAGCAGTACTTC
NA	NA	TRBV7-9	TRBJ1-2	CASSDTSNYGYTF	TGTGCCAGCAGCGACACTTCTAACTATGGCTACACCTTC
few	NA	TRBV5-5	TRBJ1-2	CASSLIGGGYGYTF	TGTGCCAGCAGCTTGATAGGGGGTGGCTATGGCTACACCTTC
few	NA	TRBV18	TRBJ1-4	CASSPFTGPTNEKLFF	TGTGCCAGCTCACCATTCACAGGGCCAACTAATGAAAAACTGTTTTTT
few	NA	TRBV27	TRBJ1-4	CASSPDRYNEKLFF	TGTGCCAGCAGTCCGGACAGATATAATGAAAAACTGTTTTTT
NA	NA	TRBV13	TRBJ1-1	CASSTPSTVNTEAFF	TGTGCCAGCAGCACCCCCTCGACAGTGAACACTGAAGCTTTCTTT
NA	TRBD1	TRBV6-5	TRBJ1-1	CASSFVLGTGNTEAFF	TGTGCCAGCAGTTTCGTCCTCGGGACAGGGAACACTGAAGCTTTCTTT
NA	TRBD2	TRBV28	TRBJ2-5	CASSHAWTSGQETQYF	TGTGCCAGCAGTCACGCTTGGACTAGCGGCCAAGAGACCCAGTACTTC
many	NA	TRBV6-1	TRBJ1-5	CASSPYSNQPQHF	TGTGCCAGCTCCCCCTATAGCAATCAGCCCCAGCATTTT
few	NA	TRBV7-3	TRBJ2-2	CASSLARQGRAINTGELFF	TGTGCCAGCAGCTTGGCCCGGCAGGGCCGGGCAATAAACACCGGGGAGCTGTTTTTT
NA	NA	TRBV6-5	TRBJ1-5	CASSYWGDQPQHF	TGTGCCAGCAGTTATTGGGGGGATCAGCCCCAGCATTTT
NA	NA	TRBV5-4	TRBJ1-2	CASSFRGPFGYGYTF	TGTGCCAGCAGCTTCCGGGGGCCGTTTGGCTATGGCTACACCTTC